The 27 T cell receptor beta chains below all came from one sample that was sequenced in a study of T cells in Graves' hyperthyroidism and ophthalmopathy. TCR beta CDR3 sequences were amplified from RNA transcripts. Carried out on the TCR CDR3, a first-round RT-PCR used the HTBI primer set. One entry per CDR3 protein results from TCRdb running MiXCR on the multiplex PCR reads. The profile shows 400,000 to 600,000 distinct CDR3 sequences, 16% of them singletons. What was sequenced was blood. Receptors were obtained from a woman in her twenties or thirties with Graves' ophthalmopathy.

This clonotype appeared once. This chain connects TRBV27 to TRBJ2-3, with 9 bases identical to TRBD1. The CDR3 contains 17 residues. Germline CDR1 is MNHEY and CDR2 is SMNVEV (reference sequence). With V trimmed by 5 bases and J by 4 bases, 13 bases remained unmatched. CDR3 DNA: TGTGCCAGCAGTCCCAACCCGACAGGGGGTCTATCAGATACGCAGTATTTT. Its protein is CASSPNPTGGLSDTQYF.

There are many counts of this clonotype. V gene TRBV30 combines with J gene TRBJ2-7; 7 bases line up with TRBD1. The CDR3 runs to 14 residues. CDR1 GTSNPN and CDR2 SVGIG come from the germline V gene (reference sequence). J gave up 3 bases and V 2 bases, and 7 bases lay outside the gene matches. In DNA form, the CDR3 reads TGTGCCTGGAGTAAACGGACAGGTATCTACGAGCAGTACTTC. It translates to CAWSKRTGIYEQYF.

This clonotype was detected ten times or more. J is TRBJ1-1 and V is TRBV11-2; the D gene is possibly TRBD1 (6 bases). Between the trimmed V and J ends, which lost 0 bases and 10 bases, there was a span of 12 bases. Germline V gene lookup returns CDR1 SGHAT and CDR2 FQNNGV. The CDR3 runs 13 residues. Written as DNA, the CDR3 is TGTGCCAGCAGCTTAGATCCAGGGGCATCAGCTTTCTTT. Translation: CASSLDPGASAFF.

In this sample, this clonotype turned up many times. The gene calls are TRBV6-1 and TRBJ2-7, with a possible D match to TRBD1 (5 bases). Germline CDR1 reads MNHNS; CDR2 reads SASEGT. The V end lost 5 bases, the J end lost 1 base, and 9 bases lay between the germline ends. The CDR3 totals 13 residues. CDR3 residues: CASSRKGSYEQYF. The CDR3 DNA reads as TGTGCCAGCAGTCGTAAGGGGTCCTACGAGCAGTACTTC.

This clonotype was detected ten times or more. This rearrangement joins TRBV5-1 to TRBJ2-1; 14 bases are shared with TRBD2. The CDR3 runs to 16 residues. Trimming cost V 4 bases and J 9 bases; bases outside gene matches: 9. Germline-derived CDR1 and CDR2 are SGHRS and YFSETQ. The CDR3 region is CASSLAGTSGRFEQFF. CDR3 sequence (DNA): TGCGCCAGCAGCCTAGCCGGGACTAGCGGGAGATTTGAGCAGTTCTTC.

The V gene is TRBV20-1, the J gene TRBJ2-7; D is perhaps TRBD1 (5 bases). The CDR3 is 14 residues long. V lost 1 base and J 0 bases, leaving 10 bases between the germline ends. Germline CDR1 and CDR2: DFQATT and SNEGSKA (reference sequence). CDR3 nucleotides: TGCAGTGCTAGAGCGGACACCAGCTCCTACGAGCAGTACTTC. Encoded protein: CSARADTSSYEQYF.

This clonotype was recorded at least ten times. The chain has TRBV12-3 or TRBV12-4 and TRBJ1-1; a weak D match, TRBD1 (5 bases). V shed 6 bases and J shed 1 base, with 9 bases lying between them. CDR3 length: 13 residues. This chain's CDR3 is CASRAGWNTEAFF. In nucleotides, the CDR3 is TGTGCCAGCAGGGCAGGGTGGAACACTGAAGCTTTCTTT.

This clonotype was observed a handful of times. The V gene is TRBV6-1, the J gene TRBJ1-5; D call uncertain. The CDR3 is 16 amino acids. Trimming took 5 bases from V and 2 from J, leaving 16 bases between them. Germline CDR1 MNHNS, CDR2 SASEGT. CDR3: CASSQFGDLGNQPQHF. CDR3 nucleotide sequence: TGTGCCAGCAGTCAATTCGGGGATCTGGGCAATCAGCCCCAGCATTTT.

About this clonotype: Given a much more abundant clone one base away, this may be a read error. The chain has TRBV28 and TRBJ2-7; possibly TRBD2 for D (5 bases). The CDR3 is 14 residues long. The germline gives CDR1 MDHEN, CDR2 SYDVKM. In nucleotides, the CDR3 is TGTGCCGGCAGAGTTTTCGGGAAAACCTACGAGCAGTACTTC. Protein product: CAGRVFGKTYEQYF.

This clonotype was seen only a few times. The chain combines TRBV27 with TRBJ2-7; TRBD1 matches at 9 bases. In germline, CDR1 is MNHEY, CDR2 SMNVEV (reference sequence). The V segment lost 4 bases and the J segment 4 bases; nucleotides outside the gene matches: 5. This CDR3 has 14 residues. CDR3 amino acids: CASSYTGGVYEQYF. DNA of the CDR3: TGTGCCAGCAGTTACACAGGGGGCGTTTACGAGCAGTACTTC.

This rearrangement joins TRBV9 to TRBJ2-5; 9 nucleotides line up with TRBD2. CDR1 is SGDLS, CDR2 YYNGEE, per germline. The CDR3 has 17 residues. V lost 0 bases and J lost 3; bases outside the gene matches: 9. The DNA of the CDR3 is TGTGCCAGCAGCGTAGACACAACCGGGACTAGCAAAGAGACCCAGTACTTC. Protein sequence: CASSVDTTGTSKETQYF.

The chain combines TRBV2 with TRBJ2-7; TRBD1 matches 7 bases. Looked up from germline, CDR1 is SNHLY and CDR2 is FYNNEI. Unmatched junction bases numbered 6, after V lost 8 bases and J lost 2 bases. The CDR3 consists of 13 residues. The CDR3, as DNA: TGTGCCAGCCAGACAGGGACGGCCTACGAGCAGTACTTC. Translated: CASQTGTAYEQYF.

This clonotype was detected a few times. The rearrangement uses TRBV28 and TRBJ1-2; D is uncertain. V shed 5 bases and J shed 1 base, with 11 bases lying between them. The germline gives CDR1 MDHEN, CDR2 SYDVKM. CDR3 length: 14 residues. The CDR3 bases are TGTGCCAGCAGTCCCCTCCCTAGTAACTATGGCTACACCTTC. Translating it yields CASSPLPSNYGYTF.

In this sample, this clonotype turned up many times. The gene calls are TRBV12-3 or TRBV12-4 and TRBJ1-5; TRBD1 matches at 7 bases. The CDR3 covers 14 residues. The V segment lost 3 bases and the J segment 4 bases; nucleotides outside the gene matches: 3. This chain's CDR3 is CASSFRGWNQPQHF. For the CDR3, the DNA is TGTGCCAGCAGTTTCAGGGGGTGGAATCAGCCCCAGCATTTT.

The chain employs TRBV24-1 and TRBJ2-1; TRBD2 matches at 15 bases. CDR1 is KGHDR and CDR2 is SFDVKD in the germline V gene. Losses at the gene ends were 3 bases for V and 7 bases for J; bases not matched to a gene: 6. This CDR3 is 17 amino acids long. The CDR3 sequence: CATSDPGTSGRLNEQFF. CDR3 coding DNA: TGTGCCACCAGTGATCCAGGGACTAGCGGGAGGTTGAATGAGCAGTTCTTC.

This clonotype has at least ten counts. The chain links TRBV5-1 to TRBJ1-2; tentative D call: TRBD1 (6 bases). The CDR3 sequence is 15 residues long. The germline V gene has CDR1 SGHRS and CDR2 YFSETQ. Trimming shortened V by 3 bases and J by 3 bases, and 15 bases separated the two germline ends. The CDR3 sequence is CASSSVEGGYYGYTF. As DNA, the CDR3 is TGCGCCAGCAGCTCGGTCGAGGGGGGCTACTATGGCTACACCTTC.

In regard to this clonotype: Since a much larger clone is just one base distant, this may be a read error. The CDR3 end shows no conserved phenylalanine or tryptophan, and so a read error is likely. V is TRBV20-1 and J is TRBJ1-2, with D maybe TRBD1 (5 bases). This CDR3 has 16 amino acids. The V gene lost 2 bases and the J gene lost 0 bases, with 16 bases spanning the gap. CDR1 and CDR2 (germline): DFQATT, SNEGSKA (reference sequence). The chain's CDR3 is CSARRTRQSANYGYTS. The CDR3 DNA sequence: TGCAGTGCTAGACGAACTCGACAGTCGGCTAACTATGGCTACACCTCC.

Written as DNA, the CDR3 is TGTGCCAGCAGCTTAGTTAGCCACTCCTACGAGCAGTACTTC. It translates to CASSLVSHSYEQYF. The chain couples TRBV11-2 to TRBJ2-7; D gene unclear. The length of the CDR3 is 14 residues. V was clipped by 1 base and J by 0 bases, with 7 bases between them. Germline CDR1 is SGHAT and CDR2 is FQNNGV.

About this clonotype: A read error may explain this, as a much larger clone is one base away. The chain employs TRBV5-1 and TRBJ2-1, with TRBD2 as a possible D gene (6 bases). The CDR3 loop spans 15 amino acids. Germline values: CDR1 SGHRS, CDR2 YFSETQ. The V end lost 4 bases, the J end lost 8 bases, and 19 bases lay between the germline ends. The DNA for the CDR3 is TGCGCCAGCAGCCAAATGGTTGCAGGAGGGTATGAGCAGTTCTTC. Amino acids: CASSQMVAGGYEQFF.

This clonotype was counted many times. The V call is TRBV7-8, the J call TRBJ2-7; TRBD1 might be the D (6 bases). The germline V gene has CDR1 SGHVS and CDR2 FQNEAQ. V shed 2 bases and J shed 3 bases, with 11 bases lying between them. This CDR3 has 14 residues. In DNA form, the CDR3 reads TGTGCCAGCAGCTTACTGGGACAAGGCTACGAGCAGTACTTC. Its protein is CASSLLGQGYEQYF.

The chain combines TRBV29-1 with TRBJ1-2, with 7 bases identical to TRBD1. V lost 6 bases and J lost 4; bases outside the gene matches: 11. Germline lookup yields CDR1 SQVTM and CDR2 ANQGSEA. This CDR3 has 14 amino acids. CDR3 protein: CSVDTGEEVYGYTF. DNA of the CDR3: TGCAGCGTAGACACAGGGGAGGAGGTCTATGGCTACACCTTC.

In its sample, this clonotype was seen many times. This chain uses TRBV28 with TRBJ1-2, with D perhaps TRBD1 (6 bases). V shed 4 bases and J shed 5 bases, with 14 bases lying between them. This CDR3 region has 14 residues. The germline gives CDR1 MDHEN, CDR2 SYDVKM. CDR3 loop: CASSSLRQVYGYTF. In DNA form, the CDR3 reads TGTGCCAGCAGTTCGCTGAGACAGGTTTATGGCTACACCTTC.

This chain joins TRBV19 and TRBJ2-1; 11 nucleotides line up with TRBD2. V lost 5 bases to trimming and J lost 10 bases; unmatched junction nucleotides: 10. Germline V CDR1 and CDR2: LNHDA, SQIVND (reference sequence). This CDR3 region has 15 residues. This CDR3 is CASSDRTSGSYEQFF. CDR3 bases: TGTGCCAGTAGTGACCGAACTAGCGGGAGTTACGAGCAGTTCTTC.

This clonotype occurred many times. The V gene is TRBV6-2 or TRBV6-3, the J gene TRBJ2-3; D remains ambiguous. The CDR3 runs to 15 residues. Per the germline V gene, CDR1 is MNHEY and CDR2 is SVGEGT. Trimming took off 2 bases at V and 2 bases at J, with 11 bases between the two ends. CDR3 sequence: CASSYHRSATDTQYF. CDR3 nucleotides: TGTGCCAGCAGTTACCATCGCTCAGCCACAGATACGCAGTATTTT.

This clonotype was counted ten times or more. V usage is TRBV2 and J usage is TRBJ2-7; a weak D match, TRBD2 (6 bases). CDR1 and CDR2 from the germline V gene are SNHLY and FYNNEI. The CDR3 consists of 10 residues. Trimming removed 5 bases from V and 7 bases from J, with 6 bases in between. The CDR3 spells CASSRGEQYF. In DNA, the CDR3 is TGTGCCAGCAGTCGGGGGGAGCAGTACTTC.

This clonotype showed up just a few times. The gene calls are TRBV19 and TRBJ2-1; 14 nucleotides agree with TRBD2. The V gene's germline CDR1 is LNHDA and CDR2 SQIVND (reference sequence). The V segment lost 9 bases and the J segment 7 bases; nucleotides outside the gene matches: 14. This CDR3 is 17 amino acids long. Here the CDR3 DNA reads TGTGCCAGCGACGGCCGCCTTGGGACTAGCGGGAGTAATGAGCAGTTCTTC. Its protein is CASDGRLGTSGSNEQFF.

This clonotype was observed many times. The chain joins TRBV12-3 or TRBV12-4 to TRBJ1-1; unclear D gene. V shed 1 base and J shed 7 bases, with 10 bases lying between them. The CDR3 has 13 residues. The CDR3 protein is CASSLDLLNEAFF. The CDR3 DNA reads TGTGCCAGCAGTTTAGACCTGTTGAATGAAGCTTTCTTT.